This entry is about one T cell receptor beta chain. Its antigen target is currently unknown. Base quality data are lacking; no much larger clone is found one base away. These data come from a study of radiotherapy plus CTLA-4 blockade in lung cancer (dated by TCRdb to 2017 to 2018). The study in broad terms: Objective responses occurred in 18% of enrolled patients, and 30% to 35% achieved disease control.

The investigation overall reported the following: After treatment with radiotherapy and ipilimumab, TCR clones that originated in tumors expanded in peripheral blood. Increased serum interferon-beta after radiation, together with early dynamic changes in blood T cell clones, were reported to be the strongest predictors of response.

The germline V and J ends show losses of 5 bases and 3 bases respectively, and no gene match explains 6 bases of the junction. CDR1 MDHEN and CDR2 SYDVKM were looked up in the germline V gene. The CDR3 starts with the cysteine, ends with the phenylalanine, and has 14 residues. The retained sequence is limited to the CDR3, 42 bases, with the frame set at the first base. The method was the immunoSEQ multiplex PCR assay. TCRdb took this table from immuneACCESS and kept in-frame rearrangements with V and J called. Such tables lack part of the clones; where checked against another copy, unresolved V genes explain under half of the gap, and the rest is unexplained. The sample contains 70,000 to 95,000 clones, roughly four fifths of them found a single time. More than 14% of the sample lies in the top ten. The study evaluated CTLA-4 blockade (ipilimumab) given together with focal radiation therapy in patients who had chemo-refractory metastatic non-small-cell lung cancer.

Material: peripheral blood, obtained from a patient treated with radiotherapy plus ipilimumab. This TCR was recovered from a human donor with non-small cell lung cancer that progressed on radiotherapy plus ipilimumab. The V gene is TRBV28 and the J gene is TRBJ2-7; the central 8 bases match TRBD1. This receptor has the CDR3 CASSRTGTFYEQYF. The DNA is TGTGCCAGCAGTCGGACAGGGACCTTCTACGAGCAGTACTTC.